The 13 T cell receptor beta chains listed next were all sequenced from one sample in a study of neurological immune-mediated disorders. TCRdb re-called the 5' RACE reads with MiXCR, one entry per CDR3 protein. This repertoire shows over 65,000 distinct CDR3 sequences, about 2.5% found once; its top ten account for 0.9% to 1.4%. Material: PBMCs. The receptor source for this set is a woman aged 30 to 39 with multiple sclerosis.

This clonotype has at least ten counts. The V and J genes are TRBV3-1 and TRBJ2-1; 7 bases map to TRBD2. The CDR3 length is 14 residues. Germline V gene data show CDR1 as LGHDT and CDR2 as YNNKEL (reference sequence). Trimming at V came to 6 bases and at J to 4 bases, leaving 6 bases not matched to a gene. The CDR3 region has the DNA TGTGCCAGCAGGGGGGAGGGGTCATACAATGAGCAGTTCTTC. Protein sequence: CASRGEGSYNEQFF.

This clonotype has ten or more counts. The V and J genes are TRBV3-1 and TRBJ2-1; 8 bases are shared with TRBD1. Per germline, CDR1 LGHDT and CDR2 YNNKEL (reference sequence). The CDR3 is 15 amino acids. J gave up 8 bases and V 1 base, and 7 bases lay outside the gene matches. CDR3 sequence (DNA): TGTGCCAGCAGCCAAGGGCCCGGACAGGGCTATGAGCAGTTCTTC. This codes for CASSQGPGQGYEQFF.

The sample holds many counts of this clonotype. J is TRBJ1-1 and V is TRBV13; D uncertain. The CDR3 runs to 11 residues. The V end was cut by 5 bases, the J end by 7 bases, with 8 bases between. Germline loops: CDR1 PRHDT, CDR2 FYEKMQ (reference sequence). CDR3 in DNA: TGTGCCAGCAGCCCCGAGATTGAAGCTTTCTTT. Protein: CASSPEIEAFF.

Ten or more counts support this clonotype. The V and J genes are TRBV7-9 and TRBJ2-1; 7 nucleotides line up with TRBD2. The CDR3 length is 16 residues. J lost 5 bases, V lost 2 bases, and 9 bases had no gene match. Germline assignment: CDR1 SEHNR and CDR2 FQNEAQ (reference sequence). CDR3 sequence: CASSLSSGEGDNEQFF. The DNA of the CDR3 is TGTGCCAGCAGCTTATCTAGCGGCGAAGGCGACAATGAGCAGTTCTTC.

In this sample, this clonotype turned up many times. The chain joins TRBV7-2 to TRBJ2-5; 9 bases line up with TRBD1. V gave up 4 bases and J gave up 6 bases; unmatched junction bases: 9. Germline CDR1 SGHTA, CDR2 FQGNSA. This CDR3 contains 15 residues. The CDR3 spells CASSSGQGVKKTQYF. DNA of the CDR3: TGTGCCAGCAGCTCGGGACAGGGAGTTAAGAAGACCCAGTACTTC.

This clonotype was recorded at least ten times. This chain joins TRBV7-2 and TRBJ2-7; 15 bases align to TRBD2. V lost 5 bases and J lost 6; bases outside the gene matches: 11. The length of the CDR3 is 17 residues. Germline-derived CDR1 and CDR2 are SGHTA and FQGNSA. The CDR3 region is CASSTGLAGGPQGEQYF. Here the CDR3 DNA reads TGTGCCAGCAGCACCGGACTAGCGGGAGGGCCCCAGGGCGAGCAGTACTTC.

This clonotype was seen at least ten times. The rearrangement links TRBV12-3 or TRBV12-4 to TRBJ1-5; unclear D gene. The CDR3 totals 14 residues. Trimming stripped 6 bases from V and 0 bases from J, with 9 bases between. The CDR3 nucleotides read TGTGCCAGCAGCCGGGCTTATAGCAATCAGCCCCAGCATTTT. Translating gives CASSRAYSNQPQHF.

The table lists this clonotype with many counts. The chain joins TRBV24-1 to TRBJ2-2; tentatively, D is TRBD1 (6 bases). V was clipped by 9 bases and J by 1 base, with 8 bases between them. This CDR3 has 13 amino acids. CDR1 KGHDR and CDR2 SFDVKD come from the germline V gene. The CDR3 nucleotides read TGTGCCACCGAACAGGGGAACACCGGGGAGCTGTTTTTT. Its protein product is CATEQGNTGELFF.

This clonotype was recorded at least ten times. The gene calls are TRBV7-9 and TRBJ2-1, with unresolved D. Trimming stripped 3 bases from V and 0 bases from J, with 6 bases between. CDR1 is SEHNR and CDR2 is FQNEAQ in the germline V gene (reference sequence). The CDR3 extends over 14 amino acids. The CDR3 here is CASSFGPSYNEQFF. The DNA of the CDR3 is TGTGCCAGCAGCTTCGGACCCTCCTACAATGAGCAGTTCTTC.

The table lists this clonotype with many counts. The chain has TRBV25-1 and TRBJ2-1, with D unclear. Germline V CDR1 and CDR2: MGHDK, SYGVNS. V lost 3 bases, J lost 3 bases, and 0 bases lay in between. CDR3 size: 11 residues. The CDR3 DNA sequence: TGTGCCAGCAGTGACTACAATGAGCAGTTCTTC. Translation: CASSDYNEQFF.

This clonotype was detected many times. The chain links TRBV12-3 or TRBV12-4 to TRBJ1-4; no reliable D call. Trimming took off 6 bases at V and 5 bases at J, with 13 bases between the two ends. This CDR3 has 14 residues. The CDR3 sequence is CASSLSGLNEKLFF. CDR3 nucleotides: TGTGCCAGCAGCCTGAGCGGGCTGAATGAAAAACTGTTTTTT.

This clonotype was seen ten or more times. J is TRBJ2-7 and V is TRBV10-3; weak D call: TRBD1 (5 bases). CDR1 and CDR2 (germline): ENHRY, SYGVKD. The CDR3 consists of 11 residues. V gave up 2 bases and J gave up 7 bases, with 6 bases separating them. The CDR3 DNA reads TGTGCCATCAGTGAGGGGGCAGAGCAGTACTTC. Its protein is CAISEGAEQYF.

In its sample, this clonotype was seen many times. The chain couples TRBV28 to TRBJ2-5, with D unresolved. Trimming took off 7 bases at V and 3 bases at J, with 18 bases between the two ends. This CDR3 has 15 amino acids. The germline gives CDR1 MDHEN, CDR2 SYDVKM. DNA for the CDR3: TGTGCCAGCAACCCCGAAGGGTACCTGAAAGAGACCCAGTACTTC. Amino acid sequence: CASNPEGYLKETQYF.